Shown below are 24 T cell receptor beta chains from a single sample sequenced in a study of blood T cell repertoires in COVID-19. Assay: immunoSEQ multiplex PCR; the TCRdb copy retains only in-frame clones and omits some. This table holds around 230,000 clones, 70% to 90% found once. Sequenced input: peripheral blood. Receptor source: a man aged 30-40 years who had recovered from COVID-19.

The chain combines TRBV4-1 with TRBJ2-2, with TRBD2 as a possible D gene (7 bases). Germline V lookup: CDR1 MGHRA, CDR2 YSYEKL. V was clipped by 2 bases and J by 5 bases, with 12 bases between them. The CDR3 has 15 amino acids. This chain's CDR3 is CASSQMGGPTGELFF. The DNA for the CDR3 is TGCGCCAGCAGCCAAATGGGGGGGCCAACCGGGGAGCTGTTTTTT.

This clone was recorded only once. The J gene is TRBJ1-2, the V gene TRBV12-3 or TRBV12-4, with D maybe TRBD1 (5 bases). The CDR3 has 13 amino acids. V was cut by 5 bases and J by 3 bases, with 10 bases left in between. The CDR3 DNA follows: TGTGCCAGCAGTCTCGGGGGGGACTATGGCTACACCTTC. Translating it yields CASSLGGDYGYTF.

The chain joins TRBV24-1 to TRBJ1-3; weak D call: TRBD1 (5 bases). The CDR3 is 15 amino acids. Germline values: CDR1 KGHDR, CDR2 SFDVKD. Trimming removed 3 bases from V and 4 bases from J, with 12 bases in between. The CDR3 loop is CATSDPWTTGNTIYF. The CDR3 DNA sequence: TGTGCCACCAGTGATCCATGGACAACGGGAAACACCATATATTTT.

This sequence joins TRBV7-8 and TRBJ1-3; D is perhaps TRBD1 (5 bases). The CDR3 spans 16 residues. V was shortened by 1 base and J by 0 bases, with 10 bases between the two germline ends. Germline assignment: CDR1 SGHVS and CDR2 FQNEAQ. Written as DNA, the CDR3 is TGTGCCAGCAGCTTAGGGGGCCCTGACTCTGGAAACACCATATATTTT. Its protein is CASSLGGPDSGNTIYF.

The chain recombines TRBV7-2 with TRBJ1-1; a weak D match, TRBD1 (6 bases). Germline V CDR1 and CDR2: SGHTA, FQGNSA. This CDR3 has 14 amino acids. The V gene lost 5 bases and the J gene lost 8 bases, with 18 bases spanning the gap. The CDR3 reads CASSPGGALPEAFF. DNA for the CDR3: TGTGCCAGCAGCCCCGGGGGGGCTCTTCCCGAAGCTTTCTTT.

CDR3 sequence reads: CASSQERGITGGPKNTEAFF. The DNA of the CDR3 is TGCGCCAGCAGCCAAGAACGAGGGATTACAGGGGGCCCGAAGAACACTGAAGCTTTCTTT. The chain combines TRBV4-1 with TRBJ1-1; 9 nucleotides match TRBD1. CDR3 length: 20 residues. V gave up 0 bases and J gave up 1 base; unmatched junction bases: 15. Germline CDR1 and CDR2: MGHRA and YSYEKL.

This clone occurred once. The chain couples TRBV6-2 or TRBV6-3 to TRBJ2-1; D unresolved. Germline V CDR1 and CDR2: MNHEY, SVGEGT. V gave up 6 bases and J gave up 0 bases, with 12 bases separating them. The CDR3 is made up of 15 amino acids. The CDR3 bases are TGTGCCAGCAGCCGTACCTGGAGCTCCTACAATGAGCAGTTCTTC. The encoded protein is CASSRTWSSYNEQFF.

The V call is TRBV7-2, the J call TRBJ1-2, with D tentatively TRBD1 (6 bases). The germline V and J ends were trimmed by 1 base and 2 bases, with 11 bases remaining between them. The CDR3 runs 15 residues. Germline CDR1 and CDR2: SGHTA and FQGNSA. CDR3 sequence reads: CASSLEGGRNYGYTF. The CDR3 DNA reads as TGTGCCAGCAGCTTAGAGGGGGGGCGGAACTATGGCTACACCTTC.

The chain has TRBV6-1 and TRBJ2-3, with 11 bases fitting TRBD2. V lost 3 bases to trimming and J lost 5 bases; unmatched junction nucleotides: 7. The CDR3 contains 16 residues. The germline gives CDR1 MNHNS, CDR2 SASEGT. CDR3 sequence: CASSDPSGGRRDTQYF. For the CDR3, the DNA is TGTGCCAGCAGTGATCCTAGCGGGGGGCGTAGAGATACGCAGTATTTT.

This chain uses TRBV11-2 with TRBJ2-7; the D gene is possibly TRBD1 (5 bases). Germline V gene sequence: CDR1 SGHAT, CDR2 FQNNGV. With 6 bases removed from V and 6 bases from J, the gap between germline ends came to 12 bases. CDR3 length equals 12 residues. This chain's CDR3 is CASSQVRVEQYF. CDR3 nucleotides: TGTGCCAGCAGTCAAGTCAGGGTCGAGCAGTACTTC.

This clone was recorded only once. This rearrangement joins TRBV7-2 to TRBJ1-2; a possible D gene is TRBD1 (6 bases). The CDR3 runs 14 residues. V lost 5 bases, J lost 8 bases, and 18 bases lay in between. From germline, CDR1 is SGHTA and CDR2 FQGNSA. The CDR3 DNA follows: TGTGCCAGCAGCGGCAGGGGAACCGGGTCGGGCTACACCTTC. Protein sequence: CASSGRGTGSGYTF.

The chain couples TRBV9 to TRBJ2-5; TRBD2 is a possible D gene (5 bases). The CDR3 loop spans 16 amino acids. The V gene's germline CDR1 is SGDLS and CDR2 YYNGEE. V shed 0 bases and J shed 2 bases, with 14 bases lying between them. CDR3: CASSVVGEGSQETQYF. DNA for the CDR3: TGTGCCAGCAGCGTAGTCGGGGAAGGCTCTCAAGAGACCCAGTACTTC.

The CDR3, as DNA: TGTGCCAGCACCCTCGGGTGGAACACTGAAGCTTTCTTT. As protein: CASTLGWNTEAFF. The genes are TRBV5-4 and TRBJ1-1; D is uncertain. Germline assignment: CDR1 SGHNT and CDR2 YYREEE (reference sequence). The CDR3 loop spans 13 amino acids. Trimming removed 6 bases from V and 1 base from J, with 10 bases in between.

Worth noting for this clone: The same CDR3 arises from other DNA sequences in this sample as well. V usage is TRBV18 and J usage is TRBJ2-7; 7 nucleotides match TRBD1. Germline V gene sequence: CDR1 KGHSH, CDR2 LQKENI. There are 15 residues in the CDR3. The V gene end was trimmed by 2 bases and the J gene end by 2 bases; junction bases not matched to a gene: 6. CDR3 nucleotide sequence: TGTGCCAGCTCACCAAATAGGGACAGTACCTACGAGCAGTACTTC. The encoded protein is CASSPNRDSTYEQYF.

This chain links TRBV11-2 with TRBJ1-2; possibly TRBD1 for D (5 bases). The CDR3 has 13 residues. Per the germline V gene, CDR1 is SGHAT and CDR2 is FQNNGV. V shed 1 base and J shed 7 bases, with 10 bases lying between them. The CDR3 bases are TGTGCCAGCAGCTTAGTAGGGGCCGGTGGCTACACCTTC. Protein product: CASSLVGAGGYTF.

CDR3 DNA: TGTGCCAGCTCCCTTAGCGGGGGGCCCCAAGAGACCCAGTACTTC. It yields the protein CASSLSGGPQETQYF. The chain has TRBV18 and TRBJ2-5; 10 positions match TRBD2. The germline V gene has CDR1 KGHSH and CDR2 LQKENI. This CDR3 comprises 15 residues. J was trimmed by 1 base and V by 6 bases; bases with no gene match: 5.

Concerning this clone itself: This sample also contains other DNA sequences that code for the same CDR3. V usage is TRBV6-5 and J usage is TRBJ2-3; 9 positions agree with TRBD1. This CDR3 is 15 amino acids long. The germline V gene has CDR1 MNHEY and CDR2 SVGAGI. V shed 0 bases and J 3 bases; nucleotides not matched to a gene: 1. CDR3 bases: TGTGCCAGCAGTTACTCGGGACAGGGAACAGATACGCAGTATTTT. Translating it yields CASSYSGQGTDTQYF.

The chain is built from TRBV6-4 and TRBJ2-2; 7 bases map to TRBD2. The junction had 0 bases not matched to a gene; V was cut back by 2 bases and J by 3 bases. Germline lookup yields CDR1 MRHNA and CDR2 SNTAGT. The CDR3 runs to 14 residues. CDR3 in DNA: TGTGCCAGCAGTGACCGGGGGGACACCGGGGAGCTGTTTTTT. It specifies CASSDRGDTGELFF.

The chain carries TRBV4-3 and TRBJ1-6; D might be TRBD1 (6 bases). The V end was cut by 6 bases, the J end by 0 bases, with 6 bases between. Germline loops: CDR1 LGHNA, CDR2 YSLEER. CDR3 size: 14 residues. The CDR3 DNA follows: TGCGCCAGCAGGGACAGCTCCTATAATTCACCCCTCCACTTT. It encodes CASRDSSYNSPLHF.

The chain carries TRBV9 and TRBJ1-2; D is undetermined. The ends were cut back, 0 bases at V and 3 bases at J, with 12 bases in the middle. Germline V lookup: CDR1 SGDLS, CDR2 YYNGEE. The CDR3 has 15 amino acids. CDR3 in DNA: TGTGCCAGCAGCGTAGGGCTGACGGAGTACTATGGCTACACCTTC. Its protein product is CASSVGLTEYYGYTF.

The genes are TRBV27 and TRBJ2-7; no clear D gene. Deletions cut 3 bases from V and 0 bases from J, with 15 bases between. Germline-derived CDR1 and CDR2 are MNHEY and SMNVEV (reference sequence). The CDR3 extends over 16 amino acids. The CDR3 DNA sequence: TGTGCCAGCAGTTTTCTACGGGTTGAACGCTCCTACGAGCAGTACTTC. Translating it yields CASSFLRVERSYEQYF.

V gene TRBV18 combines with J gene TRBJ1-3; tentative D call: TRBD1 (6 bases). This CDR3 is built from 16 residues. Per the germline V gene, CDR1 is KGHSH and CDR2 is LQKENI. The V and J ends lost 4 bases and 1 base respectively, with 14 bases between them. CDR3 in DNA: TGTGCCAGCTCACAAATACAGGGACCTTCTGGAAACACCATATATTTT. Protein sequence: CASSQIQGPSGNTIYF.

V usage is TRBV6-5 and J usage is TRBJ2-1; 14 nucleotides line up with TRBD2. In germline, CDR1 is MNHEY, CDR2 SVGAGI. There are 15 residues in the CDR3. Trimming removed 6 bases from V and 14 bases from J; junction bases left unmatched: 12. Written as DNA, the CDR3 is TGTGCCAGCAGCCCCTTGACTAGCGGGGGGGCCAATGAGTTCTTC. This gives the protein CASSPLTSGGANEFF.

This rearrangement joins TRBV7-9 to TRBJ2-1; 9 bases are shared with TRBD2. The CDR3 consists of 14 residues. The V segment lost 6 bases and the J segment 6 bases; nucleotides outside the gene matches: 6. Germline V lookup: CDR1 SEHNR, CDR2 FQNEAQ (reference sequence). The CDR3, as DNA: TGTGCCAGCAGTTTTAGCGGGAGCTTCAATGAGCAGTTCTTC. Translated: CASSFSGSFNEQFF.